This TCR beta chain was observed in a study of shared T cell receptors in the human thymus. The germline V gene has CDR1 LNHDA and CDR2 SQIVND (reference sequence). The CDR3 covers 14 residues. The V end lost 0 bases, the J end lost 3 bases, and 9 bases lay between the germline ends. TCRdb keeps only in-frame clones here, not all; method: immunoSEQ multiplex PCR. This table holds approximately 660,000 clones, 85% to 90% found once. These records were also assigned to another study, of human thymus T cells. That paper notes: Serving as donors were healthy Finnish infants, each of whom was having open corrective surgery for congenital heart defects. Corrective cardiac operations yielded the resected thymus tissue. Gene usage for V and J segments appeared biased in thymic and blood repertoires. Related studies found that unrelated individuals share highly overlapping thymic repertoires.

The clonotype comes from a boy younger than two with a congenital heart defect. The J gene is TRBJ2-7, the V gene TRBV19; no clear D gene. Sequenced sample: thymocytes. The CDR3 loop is CASSIEAGGYEQYF. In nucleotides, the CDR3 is TGTGCCAGTAGTATAGAAGCAGGTGGCTACGAGCAGTACTTC.